The 26 T cell receptor beta chains reported below all come from one sample, sequenced in a study of T cells in Graves' hyperthyroidism and ophthalmopathy. The CDR3 regions of TCR beta were amplified from RNA transcripts. The TCR CDR3 was amplified in a first-round RT-PCR using the HTBI primer set. TCRdb re-called the multiplex PCR reads with MiXCR, one entry per CDR3 protein. The data contain about 290,000 distinct CDR3 sequences, 13% of them singletons. The sequencing input was blood. The receptor source for this set is a woman in her twenties or thirties with Graves' hyperthyroidism that later progressed to Graves' ophthalmopathy.

The V gene is TRBV7-2, the J gene TRBJ2-1; 14 nucleotides match TRBD2. Near its end, the DNA agrees better with TRBJ2-7, so the J call may be wrong. The CDR3 contains 16 residues. The germline CDR1 and CDR2 sequences are SGHTA and FQGNSA. CDR3 in amino acids: CASSLATSGRGNEQYF. DNA of the CDR3: TGTGCCAGCAGCTTAGCGACTAGCGGGAGGGGAAATGAGCAGTACTTC.

This clonotype was seen at least ten times. The chain joins TRBV7-9 to TRBJ1-5; D is ambiguous. V lost 2 bases, J lost 7 bases, and 9 bases lay in between. This CDR3 is built from 13 residues. From germline, CDR1 is SEHNR and CDR2 FQNEAQ (reference sequence). The CDR3 loop reads CASSLTTRQPQHF. The CDR3 DNA is TGTGCCAGCAGCTTAACAACAAGACAGCCCCAGCATTTT.

This clonotype was observed a few times. The chain couples TRBV7-8 to TRBJ2-7; no clear D gene. Germline CDR1 is SGHVS and CDR2 is FQNEAQ. Trimming stripped 0 bases from V and 6 bases from J, with 9 bases between. The CDR3 loop spans 13 amino acids. The CDR3 spells CASSLASSGEQYF. The CDR3 nucleotides read TGTGCCAGCAGCTTAGCCAGTTCGGGCGAGCAGTACTTC.

This clonotype appeared many times. The chain has TRBV7-8 and TRBJ2-4; 8 bases align to TRBD2. Trimming removed 8 bases from V and 5 bases from J; junction bases left unmatched: 8. The CDR3 runs to 14 residues. Germline-derived CDR1 and CDR2 are SGHVS and FQNEAQ. The CDR3 DNA reads as TGTGCCAGCGGCCGGGAGGGGATTCAAAACATTCAGTACTTC. Translating it yields CASGREGIQNIQYF.

DNA of the CDR3: TGTGCCAGCAGTGAAGGACTAGAATCACCCGAGCAGTACTTC. It encodes CASSEGLESPEQYF. The chain recombines TRBV25-1 with TRBJ2-7; 7 bases agree with TRBD2. The CDR3 contains 14 residues. Trimming removed 2 bases from V and 6 bases from J; junction bases left unmatched: 7. CDR1 is MGHDK and CDR2 is SYGVNS in the germline V gene.

J is TRBJ1-2 and V is TRBV10-3; D may be TRBD1 (6 bases). Germline V lookup: CDR1 ENHRY, CDR2 SYGVKD. The V end was cut by 10 bases, the J end by 0 bases, with 9 bases between. The CDR3 sequence is 12 residues long. In nucleotides, the CDR3 is TGTGCCACAGGGGCAGCTAACTATGGCTACACCTTC. Translating gives CATGAANYGYTF.

This rearrangement joins TRBV28 to TRBJ2-1, with 8 bases identical to TRBD2. This CDR3 has 18 amino acids. The J segment lost 9 bases and the V segment lost 3 bases, leaving 19 bases of the junction unmatched. Germline assignment: CDR1 MDHEN and CDR2 SYDVKM. CDR3 bases: TGTGCCAGCAGTTTGACCTGGGGAGGTGGTAGCGGGAAGACTGAGCAGTTCTTC. It is translated as CASSLTWGGGSGKTEQFF.

This clonotype has ten or more counts. This chain connects TRBV6-1 to TRBJ2-7; D not certain. The germline V gene has CDR1 MNHNS and CDR2 SASEGT. The CDR3 covers 14 residues. V was pared by 5 bases and J by 2 bases, with 13 bases between. CDR3 nucleotide sequence: TGTGCCAGCAGTTCGCTTCAAACGACCTACGAGCAGTACTTC. Its protein is CASSSLQTTYEQYF.

On this clonotype: A much larger clonotype is one base distant, so this may be a read error. The V and J genes are TRBV12-3 or TRBV12-4 and TRBJ2-1; D not certain. The V end was cut by 3 bases, the J end by 10 bases, with 10 bases between. The CDR3 contains 12 residues. The CDR3 coding sequence is TGTGCCAGCAGTTTGTCCGTGTACGAGCAGTTCTTC. It yields the protein CASSLSVYEQFF.

This clonotype was found many times. The chain carries TRBV18 and TRBJ2-5; TRBD2 might be the D (6 bases). The CDR3 totals 18 residues. Trimming removed 1 base from V and 1 base from J, with 19 bases in between. The V gene's germline CDR1 is KGHSH and CDR2 LQKENI. CDR3 sequence reads: CASSPRRVGGSGQETQYF. As DNA, the CDR3 is TGTGCCAGCTCACCACGCCGGGTTGGGGGGTCAGGCCAAGAGACCCAGTACTTC.

This clonotype has a count of ten or more. The rearrangement uses TRBV28 and TRBJ1-5; D is unresolved. Per germline, CDR1 MDHEN and CDR2 SYDVKM. V gave up 6 bases and J gave up 7 bases, with 10 bases separating them. The CDR3 spans 12 residues. The CDR3 protein is CASSSLGQPQHF. CDR3 bases: TGTGCCAGCAGCTCCCTGGGCCAGCCCCAGCATTTT.

Many counts were recorded for this clonotype. The chain is built from TRBV29-1 and TRBJ1-1; no firm D call. Germline values: CDR1 SQVTM, CDR2 ANQGSEA. CDR3 length: 11 residues. V lost 4 bases and J 3 bases, leaving 6 bases between the germline ends. Here the CDR3 DNA reads TGCAGCGTTGCCGAGGACACTGAAGCTTTCTTT. It is translated as CSVAEDTEAFF.

This chain connects TRBV15 to TRBJ1-2; D uncertain. The germline V gene has CDR1 LNHNV and CDR2 YYDKDF (reference sequence). This CDR3 has 14 amino acids. V lost 8 bases to trimming and J lost 3 bases, with 16 bases between them. For the CDR3, the DNA is TGTGCCACCGCGGAGACAAGTGAATACTATGGCTACACCTTC. Translating gives CATAETSEYYGYTF.

This clonotype was recorded many times. The chain uses TRBV7-9 and TRBJ1-1; 9 bases fit TRBD1. V was clipped by 2 bases and J by 3 bases; unmatched bases: 10. Germline V CDR1 and CDR2: SEHNR, FQNEAQ (reference sequence). The length of the CDR3 is 17 residues. CDR3 coding DNA: TGTGCCAGCAGCTTACGTACAGGGGGCAAGAGGGACACTGAAGCTTTCTTT. Translating gives CASSLRTGGKRDTEAFF.

This clonotype was observed at least ten times. The chain couples TRBV6-5 to TRBJ2-7, with 10 nucleotides matching TRBD1. The CDR3 loop spans 13 amino acids. Germline loops: CDR1 MNHEY, CDR2 SVGAGI. Trimming at V came to 5 bases and at J to 7 bases, leaving 5 bases not matched to a gene. This CDR3 is CASSPDRGGEQYF. The CDR3 region has the DNA TGTGCCAGCAGTCCGGACAGGGGGGGGGAGCAGTACTTC.

This clonotype was seen ten or more times. V usage is TRBV2 and J usage is TRBJ1-2; possible D gene TRBD1, 6 bases. This CDR3 spans 14 amino acids. Germline CDR1 SNHLY, CDR2 FYNNEI. Trimming pared 4 bases from V and 4 bases from J, leaving 13 bases between. CDR3 region: CASSGGQAGYGYTF. CDR3 DNA sequence: TGTGCCAGCAGTGGGGGGCAGGCCGGCTATGGCTACACCTTC.

This clonotype was seen ten or more times. This CDR3 reads CASSFVQILAGGTDTQYF. The CDR3 coding sequence is TGTGCCAGCAGTTTTGTCCAAATACTAGCGGGAGGGACAGATACGCAGTATTTT. This chain links TRBV12-3 or TRBV12-4 with TRBJ2-3; the match to TRBD2 covers 13 bases. The CDR3 extends over 18 amino acids. V was clipped by 3 bases and J by 3 bases; unmatched bases: 9.

This clonotype came up a few times. This chain joins TRBV6-4 and TRBJ1-5; TRBD1 agrees at 7 bases. Germline-derived CDR1 and CDR2 are MRHNA and SNTAGT. J gave up 1 base and V 4 bases, and 4 bases lay outside the gene matches. This CDR3 has 15 amino acids. The CDR3 sequence is CASSGQGRSNQPQHF. DNA of the CDR3: TGTGCCAGCAGTGGACAGGGAAGGAGCAATCAGCCCCAGCATTTT.

This clonotype has at least ten counts. The V and J genes are TRBV7-2 and TRBJ1-1, with D maybe TRBD1 (6 bases). This CDR3 is built from 14 residues. Between the trimmed V and J ends, which lost 5 bases and 8 bases, there was a span of 18 bases. Germline CDR1 and CDR2: SGHTA and FQGNSA. This CDR3 is CASSALLGAPEAFF. The CDR3 DNA is TGTGCCAGCAGCGCACTCCTGGGGGCCCCGGAAGCTTTCTTT.

This clonotype was detected many times. The chain employs TRBV24-1 and TRBJ1-5; the D gene is possibly TRBD1 (5 bases). The V end was cut by 3 bases, the J end by 3 bases, with 14 bases between. Germline CDR1 is KGHDR and CDR2 is SFDVKD. The CDR3 length is 16 residues. The CDR3 bases are TGTGCCACCAGTGATCCAGGAACAGGAAACAATCAGCCCCAGCATTTT. Translation gives CATSDPGTGNNQPQHF.

This clonotype was picked up a small number of times. The rearrangement joins TRBV4-3 to TRBJ2-3; a possible D gene is TRBD1 (6 bases). The ends were cut back, 8 bases at V and 3 bases at J, with 12 bases in the middle. CDR1 is LGHNA and CDR2 is YSLEER in the germline V gene. This CDR3 is 13 amino acids long. The CDR3 protein is CASGPGVTDTQYF. CDR3 DNA: TGCGCCAGCGGGCCAGGGGTTACAGATACGCAGTATTTT.

This clonotype occurred many times. V is TRBV2 and J is TRBJ1-1, with D unclear. V was trimmed by 8 bases and J by 3 bases, leaving 22 bases between them. This CDR3 has 16 residues. Germline values: CDR1 SNHLY, CDR2 FYNNEI. In DNA form, the CDR3 reads TGTGCCAGCGAGAAGCTTGTTGGCCTGGCGTACACTGAAGCTTTCTTT. Its translation is CASEKLVGLAYTEAFF.

This clonotype was seen repeatedly, ten times or more. The rearrangement uses TRBV28 and TRBJ1-5; D remains unclear. The V and J ends lost 6 bases and 1 base respectively, with 16 bases between them. Germline values: CDR1 MDHEN, CDR2 SYDVKM. The CDR3 length is 16 residues. CDR3 in amino acids: CASRSPRRGSNQPQHF. DNA of the CDR3: TGTGCCAGCAGATCCCCGAGGAGAGGGAGCAATCAGCCCCAGCATTTT.

V and J are TRBV20-1 and TRBJ2-2; D is uncertain. CDR1 is DFQATT and CDR2 is SNEGSKA in the germline V gene (reference sequence). This CDR3 has 13 amino acids. Trimming pared 0 bases from V and 6 bases from J, leaving 8 bases between. DNA of the CDR3: TGCAGTGCTAGAGAACGTGGCGCCGGGGAGCTGTTTTTT. Protein: CSARERGAGELFF.

This chain connects TRBV4-1 to TRBJ2-6; 11 nucleotides align to TRBD1. CDR3 length equals 20 residues. V lost 3 bases, J lost 0 bases, and 10 bases stayed unmatched. Germline CDR1 reads MGHRA; CDR2 reads YSYEKL. Here the CDR3 DNA reads TGCGCCAGCAGCCACTTCCCGGGACAGGGGGATAACTCTGGGGCCAACGTCCTGACTTTC. Protein: CASSHFPGQGDNSGANVLTF.

The chain is built from TRBV7-3 and TRBJ2-2; 11 bases are shared with TRBD1. This CDR3 region has 14 residues. Per the germline V gene, CDR1 is SGHTA and CDR2 is FQGTGA. The V segment lost 6 bases and the J segment 7 bases; nucleotides outside the gene matches: 4. The DNA of the CDR3 is TGTGCCAGCAGGGCCGGGACAGGGGGCGGGGAGCTGTTTTTT. Protein: CASRAGTGGGELFF.